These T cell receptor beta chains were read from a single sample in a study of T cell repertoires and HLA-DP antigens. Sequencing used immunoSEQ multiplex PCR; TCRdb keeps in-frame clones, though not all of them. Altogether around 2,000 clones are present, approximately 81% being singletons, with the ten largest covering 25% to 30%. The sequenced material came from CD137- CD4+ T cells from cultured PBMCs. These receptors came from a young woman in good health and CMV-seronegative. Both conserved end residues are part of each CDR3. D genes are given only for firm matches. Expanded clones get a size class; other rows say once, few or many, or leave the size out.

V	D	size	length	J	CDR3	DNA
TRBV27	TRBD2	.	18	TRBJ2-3	CASSNTFMSGGGTDTQYF	TGTGCCAGCAGTAATACTTTTATGAGCGGGGGAGGCACAGATACGCAGTATTTT
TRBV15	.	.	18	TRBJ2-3	CATSRGTGTYLSTDTQYF	TGTGCCACCAGCAGAGGAACCGGGACGTACCTCTCCACAGATACGCAGTATTTT
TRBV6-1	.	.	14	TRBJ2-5	CASSEGWGRETQYF	TGTGCCAGCAGTGAAGGTTGGGGGCGAGAGACCCAGTACTTC
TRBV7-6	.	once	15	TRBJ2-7	CASSLAPSGDYEQYF	TGTGCCAGCAGCTTAGCGCCTAGTGGGGACTACGAGCAGTACTTC
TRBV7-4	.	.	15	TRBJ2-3	CASSPRGLITDTQYF	TGTGCCAGCAGCCCCAGGGGACTAATCACAGATACGCAGTATTTT
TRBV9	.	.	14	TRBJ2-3	CASSVRDFTDTQYF	TGTGCCAGCAGCGTGAGGGACTTCACAGATACGCAGTATTTT
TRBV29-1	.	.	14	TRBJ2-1	CSGNRGTGTNEQFF	TGCAGCGGTAATAGGGGGACCGGCACCAATGAGCAGTTCTTC
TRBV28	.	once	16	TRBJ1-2	CASSLGRETSNYGYTF	TGTGCCAGCAGTTTGGGCAGGGAGACGTCTAACTATGGCTACACCTTC
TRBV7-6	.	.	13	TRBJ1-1	CASSALGNTEAFF	TGTGCCAGCAGCGCCCTGGGGAACACTGAAGCTTTCTTT
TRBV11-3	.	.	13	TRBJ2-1	CASSATGTGEQFF	TGTGCCAGCAGCGCCACCGGGACGGGGGAGCAGTTCTTC
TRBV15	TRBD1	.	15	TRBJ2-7	CATSRDGTGIYEQYF	TGTGCCACCAGCAGAGACGGGACAGGGATCTACGAGCAGTACTTC
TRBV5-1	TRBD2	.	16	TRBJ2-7	CASSLTSLAGKVGQYF	TGCGCCAGCAGCTTGACCTCACTAGCGGGGAAGGTCGGGCAGTACTTC
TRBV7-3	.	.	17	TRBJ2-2	CASSLRLWAGVAGELFF	TGTGCCAGCAGCTTAAGGTTATGGGCAGGGGTCGCCGGGGAGCTGTTTTTT
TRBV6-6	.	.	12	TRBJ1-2	CASSSDSYGYTF	TGTGCCAGCAGCTCAGACAGCTATGGCTACACCTTC
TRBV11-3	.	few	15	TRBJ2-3	CASSPRGLITDTQYF	TGTGCCAGCAGCCCCAGGGGACTAATCACAGATACGCAGTATTTT
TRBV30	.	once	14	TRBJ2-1	CAWSRGRGGNEQFF	TGTGCCTGGAGCAGGGGTCGGGGTGGTAATGAGCAGTTCTTC
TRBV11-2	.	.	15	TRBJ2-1	CASSLGGGTDNEQFF	TGTGCCAGCAGCTTGGGGGGAGGAACGGACAATGAGCAGTTCTTC
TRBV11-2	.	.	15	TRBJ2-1	CASRRDSSSYNEQFF	TGTGCCAGCAGGCGGGACAGCAGCTCCTACAATGAGCAGTTCTTC
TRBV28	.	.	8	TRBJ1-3	CGGNTIYF	TGTGGCGGAAACACCATATATTTT
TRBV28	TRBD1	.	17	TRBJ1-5	CASRRQNRGRSNQPQHF	TGTGCCAGCAGGAGACAAAACAGGGGGCGCAGCAATCAGCCCCAGCATTTT
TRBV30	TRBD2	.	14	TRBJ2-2	CAWKGRADTGELFF	TGTGCCTGGAAAGGGAGGGCGGACACCGGGGAGCTGTTTTTT
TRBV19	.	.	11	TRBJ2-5	CASSRGETQYF	TGTGCCAGTAGTCGGGGGGAGACCCAGTACTTC
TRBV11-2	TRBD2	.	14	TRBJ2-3	CASSRSGRSDTQYF	TGTGCCAGCAGCCGGAGCGGGAGGTCAGATACGCAGTATTTT
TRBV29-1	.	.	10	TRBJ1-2	CSVDRAAGTF	TGCAGCGTTGATAGGGCCGCGGGAACCTTC